This TCR beta chain was observed in a study of blood T cell repertoires in COVID-19. Study-wide context: The origin of the acute and convalescent COVID-19 samples was the United States, Italy and Spain. PBMCs, B-cell-depleted T cells, or T cells were the source of the cDNA or gDNA that made up the material.

As processed by the authors: Amplification from reference gene primers served as the basis for estimated nucleated cell counts. The method was immunoSEQ multiplex PCR; TCRdb's version includes in-frame clones alone and lacks a portion of them. That table furnishes V, J and clone size, whereas the DNA furnished D and trimming. This sample has more than 95,000 clones, with about 74% found just once. CDR1 SGHTA and CDR2 FQGTGA come from the germline V gene. V lost 5 bases and J lost 5; bases outside the gene matches: 2. CDR3 size: 13 residues. This TCR was sampled from an elderly man with COVID-19, enrolled during active disease. The chain combines TRBV7-3 with TRBJ1-2; 10 bases map to TRBD1. The sample comprised peripheral blood. CDR3 coding DNA: TGTGCCAGCAGCCCGGGACAGGGGTATGGCTACACCTTC. Amino acids: CASSPGQGYGYTF.